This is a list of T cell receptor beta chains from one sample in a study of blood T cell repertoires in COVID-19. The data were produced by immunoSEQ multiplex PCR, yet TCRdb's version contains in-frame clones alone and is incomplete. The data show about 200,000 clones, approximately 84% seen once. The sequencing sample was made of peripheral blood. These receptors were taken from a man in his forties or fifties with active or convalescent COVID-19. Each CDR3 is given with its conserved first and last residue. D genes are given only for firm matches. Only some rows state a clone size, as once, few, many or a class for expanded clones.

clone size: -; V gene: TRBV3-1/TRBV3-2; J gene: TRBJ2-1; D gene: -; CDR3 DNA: TGTGCCAGCAGCCAACCGCGACTAGCCTACAATGAGCAGTTCTTC; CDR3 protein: CASSQPRLAYNEQFF
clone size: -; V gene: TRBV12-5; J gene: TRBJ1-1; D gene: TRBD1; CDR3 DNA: TGTGCTAGTGGTTTGGTACCCCAGGGGGTCGCTTTCTTT; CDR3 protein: CASGLVPQGVAFF
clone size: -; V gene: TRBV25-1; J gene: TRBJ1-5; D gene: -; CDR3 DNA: TGTGCCAGCAGTGATATAACGTGGGAGGATCAGCCCCAGCATTTT; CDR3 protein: CASSDITWEDQPQHF
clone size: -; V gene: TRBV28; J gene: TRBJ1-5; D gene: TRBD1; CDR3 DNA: TGTGCCAGCGGACAGGGGGATCAGCCCCAGCATTTT; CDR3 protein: CASGQGDQPQHF
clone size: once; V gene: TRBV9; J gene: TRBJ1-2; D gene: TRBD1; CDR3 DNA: TGTGCCAGCAGCGGAGAGGGGACAGGTTCTAACTATGGCTACACCTTC; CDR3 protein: CASSGEGTGSNYGYTF
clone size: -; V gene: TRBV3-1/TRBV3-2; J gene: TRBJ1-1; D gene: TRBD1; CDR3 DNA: TGTGCCAGCAGCCTAATGGGACAGGGAAGCCCTCTGGGGTTCTTT; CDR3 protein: CASSLMGQGSPLGFF
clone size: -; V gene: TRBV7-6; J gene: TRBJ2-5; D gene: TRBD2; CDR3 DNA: TGTGCCAGCAGCCATACTGGGGTAGCGGGGGACCAAGAGACCCAGTACTTC; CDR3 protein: CASSHTGVAGDQETQYF
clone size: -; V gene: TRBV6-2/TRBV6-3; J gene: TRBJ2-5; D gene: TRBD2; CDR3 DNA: TGTGCCAGCAGCCCCTGGGAGGGGCAAGAGACCCAGTACTTC; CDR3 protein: CASSPWEGQETQYF
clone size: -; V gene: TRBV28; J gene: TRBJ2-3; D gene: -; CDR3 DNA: TGTGCCAGCAGTTTAGGGGGGAGCCCAGATACGCAGTATTTT; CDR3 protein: CASSLGGSPDTQYF
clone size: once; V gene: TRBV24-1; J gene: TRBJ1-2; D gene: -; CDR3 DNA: TGTGCCACCAGTGACCGCGGGCCCACCGGCGGTGGCTACACCTTC; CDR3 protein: CATSDRGPTGGGYTF
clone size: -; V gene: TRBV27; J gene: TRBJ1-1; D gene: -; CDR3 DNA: TGTGCCAGCTTCTACGGGGTGCGGGCTTTCTTT; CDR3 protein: CASFYGVRAFF
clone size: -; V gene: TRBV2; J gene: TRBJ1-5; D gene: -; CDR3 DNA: TGTGCCAGCAGTCCCGGGTACGTTAATAGCAATCAGCCCCAGCATTTT; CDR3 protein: CASSPGYVNSNQPQHF
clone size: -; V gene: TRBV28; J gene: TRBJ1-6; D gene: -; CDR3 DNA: TGTGCCAGCAGCGGAGGGTTCTTAATTAATTCACCCCTCCACTTT; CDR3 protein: CASSGGFLINSPLHF
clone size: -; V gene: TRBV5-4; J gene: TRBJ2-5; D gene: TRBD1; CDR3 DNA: TGTGCCAGCACCTCCCGAGGGACAGGGGAAGAGACCCAGTACTTC; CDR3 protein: CASTSRGTGEETQYF
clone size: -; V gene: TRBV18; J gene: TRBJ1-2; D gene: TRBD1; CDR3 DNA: TGTGCCAGCTCACAGGACAGGCCGAACTATGGCTACACCTTC; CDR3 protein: CASSQDRPNYGYTF
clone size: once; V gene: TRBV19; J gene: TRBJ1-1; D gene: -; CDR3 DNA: TGTGCCAGTAGTATAGGTCTTGAAGCTTTCTTT; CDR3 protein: CASSIGLEAFF
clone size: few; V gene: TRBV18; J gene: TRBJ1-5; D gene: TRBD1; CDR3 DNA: TGTGCCAGCTCGCAAACAGGGGTGAGCAATCAGCCCCAGCATTTT; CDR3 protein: CASSQTGVSNQPQHF
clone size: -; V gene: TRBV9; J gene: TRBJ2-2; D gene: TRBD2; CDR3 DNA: TGTGCCAGCAGCGGAGGGTGGACTAGCAGCACCGGGGAGCTGTTTTTT; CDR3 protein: CASSGGWTSSTGELFF
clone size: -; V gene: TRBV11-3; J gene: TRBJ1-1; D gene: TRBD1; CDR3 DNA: TGTGCCAGCAGCCCGACAGGGGGCCTGAACACTGAAGCTTTCTTT; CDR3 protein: CASSPTGGLNTEAFF
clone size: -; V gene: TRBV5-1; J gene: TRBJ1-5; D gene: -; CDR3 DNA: TGCGCCAGCAGCTCCCCCTGGGTCCGACAACCCCATCAGCCCCAGCATTTT; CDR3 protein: CASSSPWVRQPHQPQHF